The clone carrying this T cell receptor beta chain is a singleton in its sample. The antigen is not known. The data stem from a study of OX40 agonist ivuxolimab in advanced cancers. Study summary: Hepatocellular carcinoma, melanoma, renal cell or head and neck cancer affected the dose-escalation patients. Aged about 23 to 90 with a mean of about 63 years, they were 75% to 85% male.

Study observations and caveats: There was clonal expansion of CD4+ and CD8+ blood T cells by week 6 at 0.1 to 3.0 mg/kg.

Patients had blood sampled at baseline and again on cycle 4 day 1 and cycle 7 day 1. V shed 4 bases and J shed 2 bases, with 11 bases lying between them. Germline V gene data show CDR1 as SGHAT and CDR2 as FQNNGV. The CDR3 contains 15 residues. Generated by immunoSEQ multiplex PCR, the TCRdb table keeps only in-frame clones and is missing some. Of 80,000 to 95,000 clones listed, 80% to 90% are singletons. The chain has TRBV11-2 and TRBJ2-2, with D possibly being TRBD1 (7 bases). The specimen was CD4+ or CD8+ T cells sorted from blood, collected in a trial of the OX40 agonist ivuxolimab. This clonotype was sampled from an adult with an advanced solid tumor such as melanoma, head and neck, liver or kidney cancer. The CDR3 reads CASSSQGGNTGELFF. DNA of the CDR3: TGTGCCAGCAGCTCGCAGGGGGGTAACACCGGGGAGCTGTTTTTT.